This passage covers 14 T cell receptor beta chains from one sample sequenced in a study of long-term antiretroviral therapy in people with HIV. Version v3.0 of the immunoSEQ assay ran at survey level. Assay: immunoSEQ multiplex PCR; the TCRdb copy retains only in-frame clones and omits some. The sample holds more than 30,000 clones; around 75% are singletons and the top ten take 3% to 4%. The sequencing used unsorted PBMCs, collected 1.9 years after starting antiretroviral therapy. These receptors were taken from a young man with HIV.

The chain couples TRBV6-5 to TRBJ1-6; 7 nucleotides agree with TRBD1. This CDR3 region has 16 residues. Germline CDR1 MNHEY, CDR2 SVGAGI. The junction had 9 bases not matched to a gene; V was cut back by 2 bases and J by 8 bases. The CDR3 reads CASSYGGGTVDSPLHF. The CDR3 coding sequence is TGTGCCAGCAGTTACGGGGGAGGGACAGTTGATTCACCCCTCCACTTT.

The chain recombines TRBV7-9 with TRBJ1-1; a possible D gene is TRBD1 (5 bases). Trimming took 3 bases from V and 3 from J, leaving 11 bases between them. The length of the CDR3 is 14 residues. Germline lookup yields CDR1 SEHNR and CDR2 FQNEAQ (reference sequence). The CDR3 is CASSFRQFDTEAFF. The CDR3 DNA reads TGTGCCAGCAGCTTCCGACAGTTCGACACTGAAGCTTTCTTT.

The rearrangement joins TRBV27 to TRBJ1-5, with D possibly matching TRBD1 (6 bases). The V end was cut by 0 bases, the J end by 3 bases, with 9 bases between. The CDR3 consists of 15 residues. CDR1 MNHEY and CDR2 SMNVEV come from the germline V gene (reference sequence). The CDR3 region has the DNA TGTGCCAGCAGTTTATCGGGGGGCCTCAATCAGCCCCAGCATTTT. The encoded protein is CASSLSGGLNQPQHF.

The rearrangement joins TRBV6-5 to TRBJ2-1; either TRBD1 or TRBD2 may fit D (5 bases each). V lost 6 bases and J 4 bases, leaving 10 bases between the germline ends. Looked up from germline, CDR1 is MNHEY and CDR2 is SVGAGI. This CDR3 is 13 amino acids long. The CDR3 is CASRRGPYNEQFF. As DNA, the CDR3 is TGTGCCAGCAGGAGGGGTCCATACAATGAGCAGTTCTTC.

The V call is TRBV18, the J call TRBJ1-3; D not resolved. CDR3 size: 15 residues. The germline gives CDR1 KGHSH, CDR2 LQKENI. Trimming took off 3 bases at V and 4 bases at J, with 13 bases between the two ends. The CDR3 DNA reads as TGTGCCAGCTCACCGCGCGAAAGTACCGGAAACACCATATATTTT. Amino acid sequence: CASSPRESTGNTIYF.

The rearrangement joins TRBV2 to TRBJ2-2; D unresolved. Germline CDR1 and CDR2: SNHLY and FYNNEI. This CDR3 is built from 15 residues. Trimming stripped 3 bases from V and 1 base from J, with 9 bases between. CDR3 DNA sequence: TGTGCCAGCAGTGATCGCAGGAGGAACACCGGGGAGCTGTTTTTT. Protein sequence: CASSDRRRNTGELFF.

The rearrangement links TRBV30 to TRBJ2-5; D call uncertain. V was trimmed by 0 bases and J by 5 bases, leaving 4 bases between them. This CDR3 region has 11 residues. The germline CDR1 and CDR2 sequences are GTSNPN and SVGIG (reference sequence). CDR3 in DNA: TGTGCCTGGAGTGTTGGGGAGACCCAGTACTTC. This translates into CAWSVGETQYF.

The chain recombines TRBV6-5 with TRBJ2-2, with 8 positions matching TRBD1. There are 15 residues in the CDR3. In germline, CDR1 is MNHEY, CDR2 SVGAGI. The V segment lost 6 bases and the J segment 0 bases; nucleotides outside the gene matches: 3. CDR3 sequence (DNA): TGTGCCAGCAGCCGACAGGGGTCGAACACCGGGGAGCTGTTTTTT. Translation gives CASSRQGSNTGELFF.

The CDR3 protein is CASRGDWEQFF. CDR3 bases: TGTGCCAGCCGAGGGGACTGGGAGCAGTTCTTC. The rearrangement uses TRBV6-6 and TRBJ2-1, with a tentative D call TRBD2 (6 bases). Germline V gene lookup returns CDR1 MNHNY and CDR2 SVGAGI (reference sequence). Trimming pared 8 bases from V and 10 bases from J, leaving 12 bases between. The CDR3 extends over 11 amino acids.

The V and J genes are TRBV19 and TRBJ1-1; 7 bases map to TRBD1. From germline, CDR1 is LNHDA and CDR2 SQIVND (reference sequence). V lost 6 bases, J lost 0 bases, and 4 bases stayed unmatched. CDR3 length: 14 amino acids. The DNA for the CDR3 is TGTGCCAGTAGCCACAGGGGCATGAACACTGAAGCTTTCTTT. It encodes CASSHRGMNTEAFF.

The V call is TRBV6-6, the J call TRBJ1-5, with 9 bases matching TRBD1. Looked up from germline, CDR1 is MNHNY and CDR2 is SVGAGI (reference sequence). Trimming removed 0 bases from V and 7 bases from J; junction bases left unmatched: 7. The CDR3 covers 16 residues. In DNA form, the CDR3 reads TGTGCCAGCAGTTACTCGATGGGGACAGGGTTGCAGCCCCAGCATTTT. It codes for CASSYSMGTGLQPQHF.

This chain connects TRBV5-1 to TRBJ1-1, with a tentative D call TRBD1 (5 bases). CDR1 is SGHRS and CDR2 is YFSETQ in the germline V gene. This CDR3 has 15 amino acids. Trimming stripped 0 bases from V and 0 bases from J, with 9 bases between. The CDR3 protein is CASSLGGTMNTEAFF. For the CDR3, the DNA is TGCGCCAGCAGCTTGGGGGGGACTATGAACACTGAAGCTTTCTTT.

The chain links TRBV23-1 to TRBJ2-3; 10 bases fit TRBD2. TRBV23-1 is an ORF, with its function uncertain. The CDR3 is 19 amino acids. V lost 3 bases and J lost 3; bases outside the gene matches: 15. The CDR3 region is CASSHLATSGSRETDTQYF. Here the CDR3 DNA reads TGCGCCAGCAGTCACCTTGCGACTAGCGGGTCTAGGGAGACAGATACGCAGTATTTT.

V and J are TRBV2 and TRBJ2-5; a possible D gene is TRBD1 (6 bases). The germline V gene encodes CDR1 SNHLY and CDR2 FYNNEI. V dropped 5 bases and J dropped 3 bases, with 13 bases sitting between them. This CDR3 has 14 residues. The CDR3: CASSSQGSEETQYF. As DNA, the CDR3 is TGTGCCAGCAGTTCTCAGGGGTCCGAAGAGACCCAGTACTTC. Supplemented by reference TRBV2 and TRBJ2-5, the full variable domain reads EPEVTQTPSHQVTQMGQEVILRCVPISNHLYFYWYRQILGQKVEFLVSFYNNEISEKSEIFDDQFSVERPDGSNFTLKIRSTKLEDSAMYFCASSSQGSEETQYFGPGTRLLVL.